One sample yielded the 24 T cell receptor beta chains listed below, sequenced in a study of immune heterogeneity within non-small cell lung tumors (dated by TCRdb to 2016 to 2019). Genomic DNA extracted from bulk tumor tissue served as TCR template, with roughly 600 ng gDNA amplified per sample. During surgery, multiple biopsies were taken from each primary tumor, with sampling sites spaced as far apart as possible within the tumor mass. The study cohort was described as untreated and was composed of newly diagnosed NSCLC cases undergoing curative surgery. The instrument given in TCRdb is HiSeq X Ten. The TCR beta CDR3 region was amplified with a multiplex PCR system whose first round of approximately 10 cycles used 32 V-gene forward primers and 13 J-gene reverse primers. TCRdb reanalyzed the raw reads on its own, using fastp at Q25 for trimming and MiXCR for clone calling, and kept in-frame beta chains. One record per CDR3 amino acid sequence lists the most common genes and DNA. The sample table contains fewer than 13,000 distinct CDR3 sequences; only one count was recorded for 25% to 35% of them. 8.1% of the sample belongs to the ten largest clones.

Material: lung tumor tissue. The receptors here all came from a woman in her sixties with non-small cell lung cancer.

Many counts were recorded for this clonotype. The chain recombines TRBV27 with TRBJ1-3; D is unclear. The CDR3 contains 13 residues. Trimming took off 5 bases at V and 3 bases at J, with 8 bases between the two ends. The germline CDR1 and CDR2 sequences are MNHEY and SMNVEV (reference sequence). The CDR3 is CASSPGVGNTIYF. CDR3 sequence (DNA): TGTGCCAGCAGTCCTGGGGTTGGAAACACCATATATTTT.

This clonotype was recorded once. The CDR3 carries no conserved terminal phenylalanine or tryptophan, so it likely arises from a read error. This rearrangement joins TRBV5-1 to TRBJ2-1; the D is unclear. CDR1 is SGHRS and CDR2 is YFSETQ in the germline V gene. CDR3 length: 15 residues. Trimming took 4 bases from V and 4 from J, leaving 15 bases between them. The CDR3, as DNA: TGCGCCAGCAGCATATCAGGTTCAGTATACAATGAGCAGTTCTTA. Encoded protein: CASSISGSVYNEQFL.

The V gene is TRBV6-1, the J gene TRBJ1-2; D call uncertain. The CDR3 covers 11 residues. Per the germline V gene, CDR1 is MNHNS and CDR2 is SASEGT. The V end lost 6 bases, the J end lost 8 bases, and 10 bases lay between the germline ends. In DNA form, the CDR3 reads TGTGCCAGCAGCCAATACGGGGGCTACACCTTC. Its translation: CASSQYGGYTF.

On this clonotype: A clone one base away is much larger, so this may be a read error. The chain is built from TRBV12-3 or TRBV12-4 and TRBJ1-5; D gene unclear. The CDR3 is 12 residues long. In nucleotides, the CDR3 is TGTACCAGCAGTTTAAAGGGTCAGCCCCAGCATTTT. This sequence encodes CTSSLKGQPQHF.

This clonotype was seen more than once but under ten times. This chain connects TRBV5-1 to TRBJ1-5, with D unclear. Trimming stripped 0 bases from V and 2 bases from J, with 9 bases between. The CDR3 is made up of 15 amino acids. Germline values: CDR1 SGHRS, CDR2 YFSETQ. CDR3 in amino acids: CASSLEGRGNQPQHF. The CDR3 bases are TGCGCCAGCAGCTTGGAAGGGAGAGGCAATCAGCCCCAGCATTTT.

This clonotype was counted ten times or more. CDR3 in amino acids: CASSETSGNNEQFF. The CDR3, as DNA: TGTGCCAGCAGCGAGACTAGCGGGAATAATGAGCAGTTCTTC. The J gene is TRBJ2-1, the V gene TRBV2; TRBD2 agrees at 11 bases. The CDR3 sequence is 14 residues long. From germline, CDR1 is SNHLY and CDR2 FYNNEI. V gave up 6 bases and J gave up 7 bases; unmatched junction bases: 5.

The J gene is TRBJ2-3, the V gene TRBV29-1, with D perhaps matching TRBD2 (7 bases). This CDR3 contains 12 residues. V was cut by 7 bases and J by 1 base, with 9 bases left in between. The germline V gene encodes CDR1 SQVTM and CDR2 ANQGSEA. This chain's CDR3 is CSEGGGTDTQYF. CDR3 sequence (DNA): TGCAGCGAGGGGGGGGGCACAGATACGCAGTATTTT.

In the case of this clonotype: Since a much larger clone is just one base distant, this may be a read error. This chain links TRBV12-3 or TRBV12-4 with TRBJ2-1, with D perhaps matching TRBD1 (5 bases). V gave up 5 bases and J gave up 10 bases, with 9 bases separating them. This CDR3 is built from 11 residues. DNA of the CDR3: TGTGCCAGCAGTGGGGCCTACGAGCAGTTCTTC. Amino acid sequence: CASSGAYEQFF.

By share, this clonotype ranks as medium-sized (0.01 to 0.1%). The chain couples TRBV28 to TRBJ2-3, with D unclear. Germline V gene sequence: CDR1 MDHEN, CDR2 SYDVKM. The CDR3 has 13 amino acids. The V end was cut by 4 bases, the J end by 4 bases, with 9 bases between. Here the CDR3 DNA reads TGTGCCAGCAGTTCGGCTGAGCCAGATACGCAGTATTTT. Translating it yields CASSSAEPDTQYF.

The V and J genes are TRBV20-1 and TRBJ1-1; D gene unclear. Germline V gives CDR1 DFQATT, CDR2 SNEGSKA (reference sequence). The V end lost 6 bases, the J end lost 5 bases, and 16 bases lay between the germline ends. The length of the CDR3 is 13 residues. CDR3 in amino acids: CSASWGGRTEAFF. The DNA for the CDR3 is TGCAGTGCCTCCTGGGGAGGGCGGACTGAAGCTTTCTTT.

This clonotype rates as medium-sized. The V and J genes are TRBV12-3 or TRBV12-4 and TRBJ2-7; D is undetermined. CDR3 length equals 12 residues. Trimming stripped 3 bases from V and 6 bases from J, with 9 bases between. The CDR3 is CASSFPFGEQYF. In nucleotides, the CDR3 is TGTGCCAGCAGTTTCCCCTTTGGCGAGCAGTACTTC.

Turning to this clonotype: This may come from a read error, since a much larger clone is one base off. V and J are TRBV7-6 and TRBJ1-4; D unresolved. This CDR3 region has 14 residues. Germline V gene sequence: CDR1 SGHVS, CDR2 FNYEAQ. CDR3 residues: CASSGYRPNEKPFF. DNA of the CDR3: TGTGCCAGCAGCGGATACAGACCTAATGAAAAACCGTTTTTT.

The chain employs TRBV11-3 and TRBJ2-5; 8 nucleotides align to TRBD1. This CDR3 region has 15 residues. CDR1 and CDR2 (germline): SGHNT, YENEEA. The junction had 5 bases not matched to a gene; V was cut back by 5 bases and J by 0 bases. The DNA for the CDR3 is TGTGCCAGCAGCCCGGGACAGGAGTACCAAGAGACCCAGTACTTC. Protein: CASSPGQEYQETQYF.

This clonotype was recorded once. The gene calls are TRBV4-2 and TRBJ2-1, with 14 bases identical to TRBD2. The end of the DNA is better explained by TRBJ2-5, so the J call may be wrong. CDR1 is LGHNA and CDR2 is YNFKEQ in the germline V gene. The CDR3 spans 19 residues. The CDR3 loop is CASSQEDGTSGRRGETQYF. The CDR3 DNA follows: TGTGCCAGCAGCCAAGAGGATGGGACTAGCGGGAGAAGGGGAGAGACCCAGTACTTC.

This clonotype rates as medium-sized (0.01 to 0.1%). The CDR3 DNA sequence: TGTGCCAGCATGCAACAGGGGGAGAACACCATATATTTT. Its protein product is CASMQQGENTIYF. The J gene is TRBJ1-3, the V gene TRBV28, with 8 positions matching TRBD1. The CDR3 extends over 13 amino acids. V lost 7 bases, J lost 7 bases, and 6 bases stayed unmatched. CDR1 and CDR2 (germline): MDHEN, SYDVKM.

This clonotype was found many times. The chain combines TRBV20-1 with TRBJ2-2, with D possibly being TRBD2 (5 bases). V lost 0 bases to trimming and J lost 5 bases, with 13 bases between them. CDR3 size: 15 residues. Germline loops: CDR1 DFQATT, CDR2 SNEGSKA (reference sequence). CDR3 sequence: CSARDHSDGTGELFF. CDR3 nucleotide sequence: TGCAGTGCTAGAGATCATAGCGATGGAACCGGGGAGCTGTTTTTT.

About this clonotype: A much larger clone is a single base away; this may be a read error. This chain connects TRBV12-3 or TRBV12-4 to TRBJ2-1; the match to TRBD1 covers 12 bases. This CDR3 is built from 15 residues. The junction had 7 bases not matched to a gene; V was cut back by 3 bases and J by 10 bases. The CDR3 loop reads CASSFTGQGAVEQFF. CDR3 DNA sequence: TGTGCCAGCAGTTTTACGGGACAGGGGGCGGTGGAGCAGTTCTTC.

This chain uses TRBV4-1 with TRBJ1-5; D call uncertain. Per germline, CDR1 MGHRA and CDR2 YSYEKL. The V end lost 2 bases, the J end lost 7 bases, and 9 bases lay between the germline ends. The CDR3 extends over 13 amino acids. The chain's CDR3 is CASSQFLGQPQHF. The CDR3 bases are TGCGCCAGCAGCCAATTTCTCGGCCAGCCCCAGCATTTT.

By share of the sample, this clonotype is medium-sized (0.01 to 0.1%). The CDR3 reads CASSSDGTSSYEQYF. The CDR3 nucleotides read TGTGCCAGCAGCTCCGACGGGACTAGCAGCTACGAGCAGTACTTC. The genes are TRBV7-2 and TRBJ2-7, with 9 bases fitting TRBD2. The CDR3 contains 15 residues. CDR1 is SGHTA, CDR2 FQGNSA, per germline. After removal of 4 bases from V and 3 bases from J, the junction contained 7 bases not matched to a gene. Together with reference TRBV7-2 and TRBJ2-7, the CDR3 gives the full variable domain: GAGVSQSPSNKVTEKGKDVELRCDPISGHTALYWYRQSLGQGLEFLIYFQGNSAPDKSGLPSDRFSAERTGGSVSTLTIQRTQQEDSAVYLCASSSDGTSSYEQYFGPGTRLTVT.

In its sample, this clonotype was seen a few times. The chain carries TRBV14 and TRBJ2-1; D unclear. V was cut by 1 base and J by 10 bases, with 5 bases left in between. Germline V gene lookup returns CDR1 SGHDN and CDR2 FVKESK. The CDR3 extends over 11 amino acids. CDR3 region: CASSQGLEQFF. The CDR3 DNA reads TGTGCCAGCAGCCAAGGGCTAGAGCAGTTCTTC.

Concerning this clonotype: This may arise from a read error, as a much more abundant clone is one base away. The genes are TRBV14 and TRBJ2-7; possibly TRBD1 for D (6 bases). CDR3 length equals 16 residues. Per germline, CDR1 SGHDN and CDR2 FVKESK. CDR3 amino acids: CVSSQDHGTSEYEQYF. DNA for the CDR3: TGTGTCAGCAGCCAAGATCACGGGACATCCGAATACGAGCAGTACTTC. The variable domain in full, completed from reference TRBV14 and TRBJ2-7, reads EAGVTQFPSHSVIEKGQTVTLRCDPISGHDNLYWYRRVMGKEIKFLLHFVKESKQDESGMPNNRFLAERTGGTYSTLKVQPAELEDSGVYFCVSSQDHGTSEYEQYFGPGTRLTVT.

This clonotype was recorded once. CDR3 sequence (DNA): TGTGCCAGCAGTGAAATACCCTCGGGGGAGCTGTTTTTT. It specifies CASSEIPSGELFF. The chain recombines TRBV6-1 with TRBJ2-2, with D unresolved. CDR1 is MNHNS, CDR2 SASEGT, per germline. Between the trimmed V and J ends, which lost 2 bases and 8 bases, there was a span of 9 bases. This CDR3 has 13 amino acids.

V usage is TRBV5-1 and J usage is TRBJ1-1; unclear D gene. The V end lost 2 bases, the J end lost 7 bases, and 6 bases lay between the germline ends. Germline-derived CDR1 and CDR2 are SGHRS and YFSETQ. The CDR3 is 11 amino acids. The CDR3 nucleotides read TGCGCCAGCAGCTTCGGGGTTGAAGCTTTCTTT. It yields the protein CASSFGVEAFF.

The rearrangement links TRBV6-4 to TRBJ1-1, with D unresolved. CDR3 length: 14 amino acids. Germline V gene lookup returns CDR1 MRHNA and CDR2 SNTAGT. The ends were cut back, 0 bases at V and 11 bases at J, with 16 bases in the middle. This chain's CDR3 is CASSDSPGSEVAFF. CDR3 in DNA: TGTGCCAGCAGTGACTCACCCGGCTCAGAGGTTGCTTTCTTT.